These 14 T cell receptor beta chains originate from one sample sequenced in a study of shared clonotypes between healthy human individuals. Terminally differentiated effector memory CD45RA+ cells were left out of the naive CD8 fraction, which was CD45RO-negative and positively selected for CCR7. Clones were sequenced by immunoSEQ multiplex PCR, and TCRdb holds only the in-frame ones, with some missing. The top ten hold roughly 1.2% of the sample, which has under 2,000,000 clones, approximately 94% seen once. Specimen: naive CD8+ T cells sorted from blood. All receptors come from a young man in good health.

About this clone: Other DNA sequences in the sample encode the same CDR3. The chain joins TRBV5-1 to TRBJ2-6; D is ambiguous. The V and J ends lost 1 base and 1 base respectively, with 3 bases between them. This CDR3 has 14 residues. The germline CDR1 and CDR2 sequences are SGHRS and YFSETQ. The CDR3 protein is CASSLSSGANVLTF. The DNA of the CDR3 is TGCGCCAGCAGCTTGTCGTCTGGGGCCAACGTCCTGACTTTC.

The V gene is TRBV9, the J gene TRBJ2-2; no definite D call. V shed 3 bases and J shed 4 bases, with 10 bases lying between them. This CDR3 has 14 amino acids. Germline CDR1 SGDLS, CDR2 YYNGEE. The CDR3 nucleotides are TGTGCCAGCAGCGACGTCCTATTCACCGGGGAGCTGTTTTTT. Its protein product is CASSDVLFTGELFF.

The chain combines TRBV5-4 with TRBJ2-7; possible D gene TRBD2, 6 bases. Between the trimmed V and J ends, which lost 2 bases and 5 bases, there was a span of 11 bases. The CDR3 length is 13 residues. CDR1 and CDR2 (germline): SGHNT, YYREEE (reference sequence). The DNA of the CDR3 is TGTGCCAGCAGCTTCCGGGGGAGTCACGAGCAGTACTTC. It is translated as CASSFRGSHEQYF.

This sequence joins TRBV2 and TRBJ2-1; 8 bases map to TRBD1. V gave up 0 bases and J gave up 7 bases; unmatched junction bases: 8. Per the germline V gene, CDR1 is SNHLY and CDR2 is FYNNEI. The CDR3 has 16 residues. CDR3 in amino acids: CASSEAPWTGSNEQFF. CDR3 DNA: TGTGCCAGCAGTGAAGCGCCGTGGACAGGGTCGAATGAGCAGTTCTTC.

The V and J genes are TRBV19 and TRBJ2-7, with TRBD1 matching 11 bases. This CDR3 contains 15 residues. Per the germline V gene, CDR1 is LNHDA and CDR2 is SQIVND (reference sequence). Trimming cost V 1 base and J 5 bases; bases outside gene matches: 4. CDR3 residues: CASSIVWTGGDEQYF. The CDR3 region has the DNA TGTGCCAGTAGTATAGTCTGGACAGGGGGCGACGAGCAGTACTTC.

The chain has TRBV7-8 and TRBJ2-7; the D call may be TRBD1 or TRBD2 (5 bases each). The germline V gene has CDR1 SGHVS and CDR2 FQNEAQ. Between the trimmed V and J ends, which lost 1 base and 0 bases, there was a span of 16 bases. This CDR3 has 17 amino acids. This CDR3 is CASSLGGAGPYSYEQYF. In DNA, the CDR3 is TGTGCCAGCAGCTTAGGAGGGGCAGGACCCTACTCCTACGAGCAGTACTTC.

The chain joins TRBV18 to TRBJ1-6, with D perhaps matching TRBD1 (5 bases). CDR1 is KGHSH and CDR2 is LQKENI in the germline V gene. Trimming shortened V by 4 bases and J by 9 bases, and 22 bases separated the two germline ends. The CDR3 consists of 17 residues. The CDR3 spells CASSLSTAPPNGSPLHF. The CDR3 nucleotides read TGTGCCAGCTCACTTTCGACAGCTCCCCCGAATGGTTCACCCCTCCACTTT. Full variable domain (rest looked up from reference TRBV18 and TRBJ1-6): NAGVMQNPRHLVRRRGQEARLRCSPMKGHSHVYWYRQLPEEGLKFMVYLQKENIIDESGMPKERFSAEFPKEGPSILRIQQVVRGDSAAYFCASSLSTAPPNGSPLHFGNGTRLTVT.

The CDR3 sequence: CASSNPLGGANTGELFF. CDR3 nucleotides: TGTGCCAGCAGCAACCCCTTAGGAGGGGCGAACACCGGGGAGCTGTTTTTT. This chain joins TRBV5-6 and TRBJ2-2, with D perhaps TRBD2 (6 bases). Between the trimmed V and J ends, which lost 4 bases and 0 bases, there was a span of 16 bases. CDR3 length equals 17 residues. Germline CDR1 SGHDT, CDR2 YYEEEE.

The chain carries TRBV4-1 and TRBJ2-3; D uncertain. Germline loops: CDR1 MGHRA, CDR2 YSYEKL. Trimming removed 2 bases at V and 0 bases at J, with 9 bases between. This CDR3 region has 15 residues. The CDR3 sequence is CASSQFFPSTDTQYF. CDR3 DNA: TGCGCCAGCAGCCAATTCTTCCCTAGCACAGATACGCAGTATTTT.

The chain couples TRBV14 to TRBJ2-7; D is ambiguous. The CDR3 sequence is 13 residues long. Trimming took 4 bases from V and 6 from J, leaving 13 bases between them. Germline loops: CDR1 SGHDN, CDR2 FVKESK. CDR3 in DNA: TGTGCCAGCAGCCCTCTGGCATTGAGCGAGCAGTACTTC. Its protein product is CASSPLALSEQYF.

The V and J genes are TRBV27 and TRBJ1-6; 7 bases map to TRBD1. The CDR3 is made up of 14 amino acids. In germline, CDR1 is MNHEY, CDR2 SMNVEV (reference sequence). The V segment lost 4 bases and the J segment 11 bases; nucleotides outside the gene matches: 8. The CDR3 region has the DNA TGTGCCAGCAGTTGGGGGGAACAGGGGACACCCCTCCACTTT. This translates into CASSWGEQGTPLHF.

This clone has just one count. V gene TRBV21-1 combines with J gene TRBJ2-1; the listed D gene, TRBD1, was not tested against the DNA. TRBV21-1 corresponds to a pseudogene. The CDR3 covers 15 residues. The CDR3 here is CASSKGQGGYNEQFF. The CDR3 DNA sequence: TGTGCCAGCAGCAAAGGGCAGGGGGGTTACAATGAGCAGTTCTTC.

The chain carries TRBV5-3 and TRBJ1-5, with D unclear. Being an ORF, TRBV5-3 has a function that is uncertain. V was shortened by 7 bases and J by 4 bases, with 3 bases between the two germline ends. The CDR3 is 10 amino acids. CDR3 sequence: CARRNQPQHF. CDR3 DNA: TGTGCCAGACGGAATCAGCCCCAGCATTTT.

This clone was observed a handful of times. CDR3 residues: CATSNVFGTEAFF. The CDR3 DNA is TGTGCCACCAGCAATGTGTTTGGCACTGAAGCTTTCTTT. This chain uses TRBV15 with TRBJ1-1; no reliable D call. V dropped 4 bases and J dropped 4 bases, with 10 bases sitting between them. The CDR3 is 13 residues long. The germline CDR1 and CDR2 sequences are LNHNV and YYDKDF (reference sequence). Full variable domain (outside the CDR3, taken from reference TRBV15 and TRBJ1-1): DAMVIQNPRYQVTQFGKPVTLSCSQTLNHNVMYWYQQKSSQAPKLLFHYYDKDFNNEADTPDNFQSRRPNTSFCFLDIRSPGLGDTAMYLCATSNVFGTEAFFGQGTRLTVV.